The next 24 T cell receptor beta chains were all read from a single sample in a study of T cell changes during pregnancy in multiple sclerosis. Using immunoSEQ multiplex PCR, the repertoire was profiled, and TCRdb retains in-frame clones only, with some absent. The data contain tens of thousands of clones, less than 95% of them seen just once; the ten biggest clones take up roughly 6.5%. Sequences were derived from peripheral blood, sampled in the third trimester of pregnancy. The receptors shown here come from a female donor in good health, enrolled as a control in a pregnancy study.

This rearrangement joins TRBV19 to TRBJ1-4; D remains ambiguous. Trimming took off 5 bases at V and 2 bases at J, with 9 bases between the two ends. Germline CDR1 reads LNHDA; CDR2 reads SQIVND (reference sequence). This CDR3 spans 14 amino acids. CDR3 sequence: CASSLQSTNEKLFF. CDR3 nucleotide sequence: TGTGCCAGTAGTCTACAGAGTACTAATGAAAAACTGTTTTTT.

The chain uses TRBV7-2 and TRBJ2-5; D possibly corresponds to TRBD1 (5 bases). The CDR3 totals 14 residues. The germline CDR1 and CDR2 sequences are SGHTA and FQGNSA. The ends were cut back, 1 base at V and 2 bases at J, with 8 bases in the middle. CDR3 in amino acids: CASSLGAGQETQYF. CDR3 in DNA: TGTGCCAGCAGCTTAGGGGCAGGGCAAGAGACCCAGTACTTC.

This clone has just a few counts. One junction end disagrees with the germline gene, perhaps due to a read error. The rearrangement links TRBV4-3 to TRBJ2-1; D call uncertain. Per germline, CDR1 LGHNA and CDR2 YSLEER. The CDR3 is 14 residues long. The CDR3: CASSQVENIGYAVF. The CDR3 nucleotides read TGCGCCAGCAGCCAAGTGGAAAACATTGGGTATGCGGTCTTC.

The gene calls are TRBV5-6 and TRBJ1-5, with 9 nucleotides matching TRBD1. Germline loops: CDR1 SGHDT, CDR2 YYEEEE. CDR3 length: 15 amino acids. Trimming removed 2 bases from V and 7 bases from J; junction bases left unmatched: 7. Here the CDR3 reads CASSFWDRVEQPQHF. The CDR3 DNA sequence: TGTGCCAGCAGCTTCTGGGACAGGGTGGAGCAGCCCCAGCATTTT.

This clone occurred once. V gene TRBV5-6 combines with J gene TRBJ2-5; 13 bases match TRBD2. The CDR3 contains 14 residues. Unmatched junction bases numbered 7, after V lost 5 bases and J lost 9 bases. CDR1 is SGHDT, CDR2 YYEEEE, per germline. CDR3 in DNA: TGTGCCAGCAGGAATACTAGCGGGAGGGTTCCCCAGTACTTC. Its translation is CASRNTSGRVPQYF.

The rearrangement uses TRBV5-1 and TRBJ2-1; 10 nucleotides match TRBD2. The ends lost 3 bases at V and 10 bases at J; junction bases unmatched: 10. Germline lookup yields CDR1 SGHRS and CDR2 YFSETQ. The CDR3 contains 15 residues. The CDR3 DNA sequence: TGCGCCAGCAGCTCCTCTAGCGGGAGCTACGGGGAGCAGTTCTTC. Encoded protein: CASSSSSGSYGEQFF.

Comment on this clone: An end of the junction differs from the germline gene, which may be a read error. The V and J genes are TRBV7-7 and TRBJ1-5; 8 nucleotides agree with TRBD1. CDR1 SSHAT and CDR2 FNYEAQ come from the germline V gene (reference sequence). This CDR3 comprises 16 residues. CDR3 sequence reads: CASSTRAGGGNQPQHF. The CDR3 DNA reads TGTGCTAGCAGCACGAGAGCAGGGGGCGGCAATCAGCCCCAGCATTTT.

As DNA, the CDR3 is TGTGCCAGCAGTCCTTGGCAGGGCCACTACGAGCAGTACTTC. It yields the protein CASSPWQGHYEQYF. The gene calls are TRBV27 and TRBJ2-5; D may be TRBD1 (5 bases). Judging by the DNA end, TRBJ2-7 fits better; the J call may be wrong. The CDR3 extends over 14 amino acids. CDR1 MNHEY and CDR2 SMNVEV come from the germline V gene (reference sequence).

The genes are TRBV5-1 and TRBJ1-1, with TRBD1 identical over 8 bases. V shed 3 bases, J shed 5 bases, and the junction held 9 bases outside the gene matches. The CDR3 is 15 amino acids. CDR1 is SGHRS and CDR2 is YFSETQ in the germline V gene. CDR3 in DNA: TGCGCCAGCAGCTGGGAGACAGGGGTGGGTACTGAAGCTTTCTTT. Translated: CASSWETGVGTEAFF. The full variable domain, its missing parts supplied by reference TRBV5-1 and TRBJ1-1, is KAGVTQTPRYLIKTRGQQVTLSCSPISGHRSVSWYQQTPGQGLQFLFEYFSETQRNKGNFPGRFSGRQFSNSRSEMNVSTLELGDSALYLCASSWETGVGTEAFFGQGTRLTVV.

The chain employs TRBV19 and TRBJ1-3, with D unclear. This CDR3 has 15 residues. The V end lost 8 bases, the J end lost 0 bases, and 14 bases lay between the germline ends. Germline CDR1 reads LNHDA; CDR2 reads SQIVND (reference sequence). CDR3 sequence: CASGLEVSSGNTIYF. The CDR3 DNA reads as TGTGCCAGTGGGCTGGAGGTCTCCTCTGGAAACACCATATATTTT.

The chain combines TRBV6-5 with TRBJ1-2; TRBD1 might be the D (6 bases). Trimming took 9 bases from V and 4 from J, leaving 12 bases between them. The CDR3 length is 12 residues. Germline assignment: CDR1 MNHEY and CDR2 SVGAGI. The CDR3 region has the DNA TGTGCCAGTAAGACAGGAACCTATGGCTACACCTTC. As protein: CASKTGTYGYTF.

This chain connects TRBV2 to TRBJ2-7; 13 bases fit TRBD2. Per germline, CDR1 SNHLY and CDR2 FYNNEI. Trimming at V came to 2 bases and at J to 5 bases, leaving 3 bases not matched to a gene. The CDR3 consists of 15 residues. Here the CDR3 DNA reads TGTGCCAGCAGTGAACTTGGGACTAGCGGGAACGAGCAGTACTTC. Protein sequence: CASSELGTSGNEQYF.

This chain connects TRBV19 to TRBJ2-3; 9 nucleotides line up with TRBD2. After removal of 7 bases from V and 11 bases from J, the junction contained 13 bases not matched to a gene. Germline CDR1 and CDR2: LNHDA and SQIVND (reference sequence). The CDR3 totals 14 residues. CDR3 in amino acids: CASTPPGLANVQYF. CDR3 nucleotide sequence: TGTGCCAGTACCCCCCCGGGACTAGCTAACGTGCAGTATTTT.

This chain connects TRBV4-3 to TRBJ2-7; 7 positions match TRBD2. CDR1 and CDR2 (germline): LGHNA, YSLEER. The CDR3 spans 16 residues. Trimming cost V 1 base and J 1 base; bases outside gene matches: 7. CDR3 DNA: TGCGCCAGCAGCCAAGTTAATGGACTAGAGTCCTACGAGCAGTACTTC. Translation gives CASSQVNGLESYEQYF.

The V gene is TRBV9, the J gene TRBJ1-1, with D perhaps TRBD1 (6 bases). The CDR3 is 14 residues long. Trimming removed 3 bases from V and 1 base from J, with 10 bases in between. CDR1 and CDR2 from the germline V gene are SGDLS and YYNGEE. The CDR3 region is CASSGDIRNTEAFF. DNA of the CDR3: TGTGCCAGCAGCGGGGACATAAGGAACACTGAAGCTTTCTTT.

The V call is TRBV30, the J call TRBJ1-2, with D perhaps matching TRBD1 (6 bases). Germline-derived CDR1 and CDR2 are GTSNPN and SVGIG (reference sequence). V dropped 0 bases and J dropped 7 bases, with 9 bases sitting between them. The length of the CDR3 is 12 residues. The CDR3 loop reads CAWSVGGPGYTF. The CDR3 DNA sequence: TGTGCCTGGAGTGTCGGGGGGCCTGGCTACACCTTC.

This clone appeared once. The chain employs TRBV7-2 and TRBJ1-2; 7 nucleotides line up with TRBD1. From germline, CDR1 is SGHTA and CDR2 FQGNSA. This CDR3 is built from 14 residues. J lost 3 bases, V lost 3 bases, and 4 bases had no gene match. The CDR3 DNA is TGTGCCAGCAGCTTTAATCAGGGGGACTATGGCTACACCTTC. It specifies CASSFNQGDYGYTF.

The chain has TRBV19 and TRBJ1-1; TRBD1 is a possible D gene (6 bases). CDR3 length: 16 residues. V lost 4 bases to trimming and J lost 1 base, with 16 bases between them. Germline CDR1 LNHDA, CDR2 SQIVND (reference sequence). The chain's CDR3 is CASSKGLGQPNTEAFF. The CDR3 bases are TGTGCCAGTAGTAAAGGCCTTGGACAGCCGAACACTGAAGCTTTCTTT.

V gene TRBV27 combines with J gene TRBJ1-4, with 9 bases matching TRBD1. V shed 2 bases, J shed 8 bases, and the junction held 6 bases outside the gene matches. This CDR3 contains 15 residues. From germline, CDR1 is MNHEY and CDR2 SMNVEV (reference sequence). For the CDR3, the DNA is TGTGCCAGCAGTTTAACCGGGACAGGGTGGGAAAAACTGTTTTTT. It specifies CASSLTGTGWEKLFF.

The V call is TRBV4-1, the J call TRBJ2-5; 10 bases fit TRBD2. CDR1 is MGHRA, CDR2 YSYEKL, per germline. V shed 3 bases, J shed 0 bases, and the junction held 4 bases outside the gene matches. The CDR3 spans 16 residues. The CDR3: CASSQFLAGDQETQYF. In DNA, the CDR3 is TGCGCCAGCAGCCAGTTTCTAGCGGGGGACCAAGAGACCCAGTACTTC.

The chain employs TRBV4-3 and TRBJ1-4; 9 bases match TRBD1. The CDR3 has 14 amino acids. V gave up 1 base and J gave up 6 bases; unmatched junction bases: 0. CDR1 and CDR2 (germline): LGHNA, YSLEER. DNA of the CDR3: TGCGCCAGCAGCCAAGGACAGGGGGATGAAAAACTGTTTTTT. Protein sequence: CASSQGQGDEKLFF.

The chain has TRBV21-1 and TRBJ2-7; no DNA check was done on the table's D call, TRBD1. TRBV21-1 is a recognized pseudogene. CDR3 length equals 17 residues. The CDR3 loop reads CASSAGQEIIVLYEQYF. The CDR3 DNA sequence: TGTGCCAGCAGCGCGGGACAGGAGATCATCGTTCTATACGAGCAGTACTTC.

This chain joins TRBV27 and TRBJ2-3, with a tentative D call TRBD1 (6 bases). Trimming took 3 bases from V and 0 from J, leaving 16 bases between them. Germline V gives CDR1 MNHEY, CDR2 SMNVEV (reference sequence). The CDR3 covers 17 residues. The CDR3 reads CASSFLWTASSTDTQYF. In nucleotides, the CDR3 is TGTGCCAGCAGTTTCCTCTGGACAGCCTCTAGCACAGATACGCAGTATTTT.

DNA for the CDR3: TGTGCCAGCAGCTCCACAGTGAACACTGAAGCTTTCTTT. It specifies CASSSTVNTEAFF. The V call is TRBV7-2, the J call TRBJ1-1; D call uncertain. The CDR3 consists of 13 residues. Per germline, CDR1 SGHTA and CDR2 FQGNSA. Trimming cost V 4 bases and J 0 bases, with 6 bases left between them.